Sequencing of this T cell receptor beta chain was carried out in a study of regulatory T cells in long-lasting Graves disease. Time point meaning: newly diagnosed GD, antithyroid drugs for less than 3 months. PBMC-extracted RNA yielded the TCR library. Germline values: CDR1 MNHNS, CDR2 SASEGT. This CDR3 is built from 16 residues. V was clipped by 5 bases and J by 4 bases, with 19 bases between them. Arm-PCR of CDR3 regions with iRepertoire HTBI primers generated TCR beta libraries. TCRdb re-analysed the multiplex PCR reads in MiXCR, keeping a single row per CDR3 protein. Here the sample spans hundreds of thousands of distinct CDR3 sequences, more than 15% being singletons. This clonotype was found many times. In addition, the sample was reused for a study of T cells in Graves' hyperthyroidism and ophthalmopathy.

The chain combines TRBV6-1 with TRBJ2-3; D gene ambiguous. This sample comprised peripheral blood mononuclear cells (PBMCs), obtained at new diagnosis, from a patient treated with antithyroid drugs. The sequence was obtained from a woman aged 35 to 60 with Graves disease. The CDR3 reads CASSPLSGQKADTQYF. The CDR3 DNA sequence: TGTGCCAGCAGTCCTCTATCGGGCCAGAAGGCAGATACGCAGTATTTT.